This T cell receptor beta chain was recorded in a study of T cell responses to AZD1222 COVID-19 vaccine. About the study: Whether given at about 4 or about 12 weeks, second doses were pooled.

The protocol was immunoSEQ multiplex PCR, while the TCRdb copy is restricted to in-frame clones and leaves out a portion. The sample has 150,000 to 200,000 clones; 80% to 95% are singletons. V shed 5 bases and J shed 5 bases, with 9 bases lying between them. The CDR3 covers 12 residues. Germline CDR1 SGHTA, CDR2 FQGNSA. This clone is termed medium-sized. Sequencing used peripheral blood, obtained on day 0 of AZD1222 vaccination. The V call is TRBV7-2, the J call TRBJ1-2; possibly TRBD1 for D (6 bases). The TCR comes from an adult in good health. The CDR3 sequence: CASSPQGYGYTF. Here the CDR3 DNA reads TGTGCCAGCAGCCCCCAGGGGTATGGCTACACCTTC.